What follows are 7 T cell receptor beta chains derived from one specimen sequenced in a study of T cells in localized non-small cell lung cancer. TCRdb's copy holds only in-frame clones and misses some; the assay was immunoSEQ multiplex PCR. The sample carries 70,000 to 85,000 clones, roughly 83% recorded once. The sequences come from peripheral blood, collected before any cancer treatment. All receptors come from a female donor of 60 years or more with stage I lung adenocarcinoma.

The gene calls are TRBV6-1 and TRBJ2-7; D uncertain. The CDR3 contains 12 residues. V was clipped by 7 bases and J by 1 base, with 8 bases between them. Germline CDR1 is MNHNS and CDR2 is SASEGT. CDR3 DNA: TGTGCCAGCATGGAAGTATCCTACGAGCAGTACTTC. Translation gives CASMEVSYEQYF.

This chain connects TRBV6-1 to TRBJ1-4; the match to TRBD1 covers 8 bases. The germline V gene has CDR1 MNHNS and CDR2 SASEGT. V was pared by 8 bases and J by 7 bases, with 9 bases of the junction left unmatched. The CDR3 loop spans 14 amino acids. CDR3 nucleotides: TGTGCCAGCGATTACGACAGGGGAGGTGAAAAACTGTTTTTT. It yields the protein CASDYDRGGEKLFF.

The rearrangement links TRBV6-1 to TRBJ1-2, with unresolved D. Between the trimmed V and J ends, which lost 4 bases and 2 bases, there was a span of 14 bases. The CDR3 has 15 amino acids. Germline V gene data show CDR1 as MNHNS and CDR2 as SASEGT. The CDR3 DNA is TGTGCCAGCAGTGGGGGAAGCGGGCGGAACTATGGCTACACCTTC. Its protein product is CASSGGSGRNYGYTF.

The chain carries TRBV4-1 and TRBJ1-2; TRBD1 matches 11 bases. Losses at the gene ends were 5 bases for V and 5 bases for J; bases not matched to a gene: 7. This CDR3 has 15 residues. The V gene's germline CDR1 is MGHRA and CDR2 YSYEKL. The CDR3 reads CASSTRTGGGYGYTF. CDR3 in DNA: TGCGCCAGCAGCACCCGGACAGGGGGCGGTTATGGCTACACCTTC.

The chain couples TRBV7-2 to TRBJ2-7; a weak D match, TRBD2 (6 bases). CDR3 size: 14 residues. Germline V gene sequence: CDR1 SGHTA, CDR2 FQGNSA. The V gene lost 4 bases and the J gene lost 1 base, with 11 bases spanning the gap. The CDR3 nucleotides are TGTGCCAGCAGCTCGCGGGACTTTTCCTACGAGCAGTACTTC. Translated, it gives CASSSRDFSYEQYF.

Comment on this clone: A read error is likely, as this CDR3 ends without the conserved phenylalanine or tryptophan. The gene calls are TRBV5-1 and TRBJ2-7; D unresolved. V lost 4 bases, J lost 2 bases, and 13 bases lay in between. The CDR3 runs 14 residues. The germline CDR1 and CDR2 sequences are SGHRS and YFSETQ. For the CDR3, the DNA is TGCGCCAGCAGCAGGACCGCGACGGCCTACGAGCAGTACCTC. It specifies CASSRTATAYEQYL.

This sequence joins TRBV5-6 and TRBJ1-2; D is possibly TRBD1 (6 bases). Germline CDR1 is SGHDT and CDR2 is YYEEEE. This CDR3 is built from 13 residues. With 4 bases removed from V and 5 bases from J, the gap between germline ends came to 12 bases. This CDR3 is CASSPTQGYGYTF. The DNA of the CDR3 is TGTGCCAGCAGCCCAACACAGGGATATGGCTACACCTTC. Looking up the rest from reference TRBV5-6 and TRBJ1-2 gives the full variable domain: DAGVTQSPTHLIKTRGQQVTLRCSPKSGHDTVSWYQQALGQGPQFIFQYYEEEERQRGNFPDRFSGHQFPNYSSELNVNALLLGDSALYLCASSPTQGYGYTFGSGTRLTVV.